This TCR beta chain derives from a study of spatial heterogeneity in lung cancer. Unique molecular identifiers, one per molecule, were present on every TCR cDNA molecule. TCRdb passed the 5' RACE reads through MiXCR, listing each CDR3 protein once. The sample includes some 83,000 distinct CDR3 sequences, approximately 20% seen only once; the top ten take roughly 6.2%. CDR1 SGDLS and CDR2 YYNGEE come from the germline V gene. This CDR3 is 15 amino acids long. The V segment lost 4 bases and the J segment 4 bases; nucleotides outside the gene matches: 6. Sample time point: sample taken at primary tumor resection. Researchers sequenced whole RNA taken from tumor, nontumor lung or frozen PBMC without sorting. Around 70 TRACERx patients with early, untreated non-small cell lung cancer donated samples.

This sample comprised PBMCs, obtained at surgery. This chain joins TRBV9 and TRBJ1-4, with 8 bases matching TRBD1. This TCR came from a male donor with early-stage non-small cell lung cancer. The CDR3 spells CASSLQGARNEKLFF. The DNA of the CDR3 is TGTGCCAGCAGCCTCCAGGGGGCCCGTAATGAAAAACTGTTTTTT.